This T cell receptor (beta chain) was obtained from a study of blood T cell repertoires in COVID-19. Some clones are missing from TCRdb's copy, which holds only in-frame ones; the method was immunoSEQ multiplex PCR. The sample gives under 100,000 clones, over 75% of which show up once; about a sixth is in the top ten. The sample was peripheral blood. The receptor was derived from a human donor in a cohort sampled during active COVID-19.

The CDR3, as DNA: TGTGCCACTACTACCCGACAGCGGGGAAACACTGAAGCTTTCTTT. Translating gives CATTTRQRGNTEAFF. This chain links TRBV15 with TRBJ1-1, with D possibly being TRBD1 (5 bases). In germline, CDR1 is LNHNV, CDR2 YYDKDF (reference sequence). The CDR3 spans 15 residues. With 9 bases removed from V and 2 bases from J, the gap between germline ends came to 19 bases.